The table lists the clone carrying this T cell receptor (beta chain) with a few counts. What it binds is not known. Vbeta (60) and Jbeta (13) primers were used in the PCR. Original data processing: In a later analysis, some 80 million unique TCR beta chains included roughly 11 million shared by two or more donors. Profiled with immunoSEQ multiplex PCR; TCRdb holds only in-frame clones, not every one. D and trimming come from the DNA, and the V and J calls and clone size come from that table. The profile covers approximately 150,000 clones, with roughly 81% appearing a single time and under 5% taken by the ten largest. These donors counted as nominally healthy when sampled, but unrecorded immune exposures were likely. This sample is drawn from a study of cytomegalovirus exposure and HLA in healthy donors. Study-wide findings and caveats: Several V segments, TRBV6-2 and TRBV6-3 among them, could not be told apart and were dropped.

Trimming left V 6 bases short and J 6 bases short, with 12 bases between. Per germline, CDR1 PRHDT and CDR2 FYEKMQ (reference sequence). This CDR3 is 12 amino acids long. The sequence was obtained from a girl between 10 and 17 years old in good health and CMV-seropositive. The sample comprised PBMCs. The J gene is TRBJ2-7, the V gene TRBV13, with D maybe TRBD1 (5 bases). CDR3 sequence: CASRRRGSEQYF. The CDR3 DNA sequence: TGTGCCAGCAGACGAAGGGGAAGCGAGCAGTACTTC. The full variable domain, with the rest looked up from reference TRBV13 and TRBJ2-7, is AAGVIQSPRHLIKEKRETATLKCYPIPRHDTVYWYQQGPGQDPQFLISFYEKMQSDKGSIPDRFSAQQFSDYHSELNMSSLELGDSALYFCASRRRGSEQYFGPGTRLTVT.